A single sample gave rise to the 19 T cell receptor beta chains below, sequenced in a study of blood T cell repertoires in COVID-19. Some clones are missing from TCRdb's copy, which holds only in-frame ones; the method was immunoSEQ multiplex PCR. The sample has roughly 160,000 clones, approximately 90% seen once. Source material: peripheral blood. These receptors all stem from a man in his late teens or twenties with COVID-19, enrolled during active disease.

Regarding this clone: This CDR3 is also generated by other DNA sequences in the sample. CDR3 protein: CASSLGQLYGYTF. The DNA of the CDR3 is TGTGCCAGCAGTTTAGGGCAGCTTTATGGCTACACCTTC. The rearrangement links TRBV28 to TRBJ1-2, with no clear D. The V and J ends lost 2 bases and 5 bases respectively, with 9 bases between them. The CDR3 sequence is 13 residues long. Germline V lookup: CDR1 MDHEN, CDR2 SYDVKM.

This clone was detected once. This chain joins TRBV9 and TRBJ1-6; the D is unclear. V lost 3 bases and J lost 1, with 5 bases in between. There are 14 residues in the CDR3. From germline, CDR1 is SGDLS and CDR2 YYNGEE. In DNA, the CDR3 is TGTGCCAGCAGCGCCAGTTCCTATAATTCACCCCTCCACTTT. This translates into CASSASSYNSPLHF.

In this sample, this clone turned up a few times. The V call is TRBV29-1, the J call TRBJ1-5; TRBD1 matches 7 bases. In germline, CDR1 is SQVTM, CDR2 ANQGSEA. This CDR3 is 19 amino acids long. V lost 4 bases, J lost 0 bases, and 18 bases stayed unmatched. The CDR3 DNA reads TGCAGCGTTGTACCCCCGCTCGTGACAGGGCGGGATAGCAATCAGCCCCAGCATTTT. This codes for CSVVPPLVTGRDSNQPQHF.

A word on this clone: One end of the junction varies from germline; a read error may be responsible. The chain carries TRBV30 and TRBJ1-4, with 10 bases matching TRBD1. Germline V gene lookup returns CDR1 GTSNPN and CDR2 SVGIG (reference sequence). The CDR3 runs 14 residues. For the CDR3, the DNA is TGTGCCTGGAGTTCCGGGACAGGGGAAGAAAAACTGCTTTTT. Translated, it gives CAWSSGTGEEKLLF.

This clone was recorded a few times. The chain links TRBV10-2 to TRBJ1-3; possibly TRBD1 for D (6 bases). This CDR3 spans 14 amino acids. V was pared by 6 bases and J by 0 bases, with 9 bases between. Germline CDR1 and CDR2: WSHSY and SAAADI. The CDR3 is CASRQGYSGNTIYF. CDR3 bases: TGCGCCAGCAGACAGGGTTACTCTGGAAACACCATATATTTT.

The gene calls are TRBV10-3 and TRBJ1-1; D is unresolved. The CDR3 has 15 amino acids. The germline CDR1 and CDR2 sequences are ENHRY and SYGVKD. Trimming left V 5 bases short and J 4 bases short, with 17 bases between. The CDR3 DNA follows: TGTGCCATCAGTATCAACTCGGACGAGGGCACTGAAGCTTTCTTT. Protein sequence: CAISINSDEGTEAFF.

The chain carries TRBV9 and TRBJ2-5, with 12 bases fitting TRBD2. After removal of 2 bases from V and 3 bases from J, the junction contained 5 bases not matched to a gene. The CDR3 spans 16 residues. Looked up from germline, CDR1 is SGDLS and CDR2 is YYNGEE. The CDR3 coding sequence is TGTGCCAGCAGCGTGACTAGCGGGAGTTGGAAAGAGACCCAGTACTTC. It translates to CASSVTSGSWKETQYF.

J is TRBJ2-7 and V is TRBV28; TRBD2 aligns across 7 bases. CDR3 length equals 13 residues. CDR1 and CDR2 (germline): MDHEN, SYDVKM. Germline trimming cut 3 bases from V and 4 bases from J; bases unmatched to any gene: 3. In DNA, the CDR3 is TGTGCCAGCAGTTTTTGGGGGGGATACGAGCAGTACTTC. This codes for CASSFWGGYEQYF.

This chain joins TRBV10-3 and TRBJ2-1; the match to TRBD1 covers 11 bases. Germline CDR1 reads ENHRY; CDR2 reads SYGVKD. The CDR3 sequence is 13 residues long. Trimming cost V 7 bases and J 8 bases; bases outside gene matches: 4. The CDR3 spells CAINGQGAYEQFF. In DNA, the CDR3 is TGTGCCATCAATGGACAGGGGGCATATGAGCAGTTCTTC.

CDR3 in DNA: TGTGCCACCAGTCTAGACAATGAGCAGTTCTTC. Its protein is CATSLDNEQFF. The genes are TRBV24-1 and TRBJ2-1; D ambiguous. CDR1 is KGHDR and CDR2 is SFDVKD in the germline V gene. This CDR3 is 11 amino acids long. The V end lost 6 bases, the J end lost 5 bases, and 4 bases lay between the germline ends.

The chain recombines TRBV6-5 with TRBJ2-7; 7 bases fit TRBD1. The germline V gene encodes CDR1 MNHEY and CDR2 SVGAGI. The trim removed 0 bases at V and 3 bases at J, leaving 5 bases unmatched. This CDR3 has 15 amino acids. CDR3 sequence (DNA): TGTGCCAGCAGTTACTCAGGACAGGCGGGCTACGAGCAGTACTTC. This translates into CASSYSGQAGYEQYF.

The chain employs TRBV23-1 and TRBJ1-1; D is perhaps TRBD1 (5 bases). TRBV23-1 is an ORF; its function is uncertain. Trimming cost V 2 bases and J 6 bases, with 10 bases left between them. This CDR3 has 13 residues. The CDR3 DNA is TGCGCCAGCAGTCAACGACAGCTTCCTGAAGCTTTCTTT. Protein sequence: CASSQRQLPEAFF.

The V gene is TRBV7-8, the J gene TRBJ2-5; TRBD1 matches 8 bases. The CDR3 contains 15 residues. Trimming at V came to 5 bases and at J to 4 bases, leaving 9 bases not matched to a gene. The germline CDR1 and CDR2 sequences are SGHVS and FQNEAQ. The CDR3 sequence: CASSPGTGGTETQYF. In nucleotides, the CDR3 is TGTGCCAGCAGCCCAGGGACAGGCGGAACAGAGACCCAGTACTTC.

The rearrangement joins TRBV9 to TRBJ2-6; perhaps TRBD2 as D (5 bases). From germline, CDR1 is SGDLS and CDR2 YYNGEE. CDR3 length equals 18 residues. V lost 3 bases to trimming and J lost 0 bases, with 16 bases between them. CDR3 protein: CASSAHSGPTSGANVLTF. In DNA form, the CDR3 reads TGTGCCAGCAGCGCACACAGCGGACCAACCTCTGGGGCCAACGTCCTGACTTTC.

The V gene is TRBV14, the J gene TRBJ2-2, with 12 bases lining up with TRBD2. The junction had 4 bases not matched to a gene; V was cut back by 4 bases and J by 7 bases. The CDR3 runs 15 residues. Germline V lookup: CDR1 SGHDN, CDR2 FVKESK. The CDR3 region has the DNA TGTGCCAGCAGCCGAACTAGCGGGAGGCACGGGGAGCTGTTTTTT. Translating it yields CASSRTSGRHGELFF.

This chain links TRBV7-9 with TRBJ2-7; a possible D gene is TRBD1 (5 bases). The CDR3 is 14 amino acids. Trimming left V 2 bases short and J 3 bases short, with 11 bases between. CDR1 SEHNR and CDR2 FQNEAQ come from the germline V gene (reference sequence). The DNA for the CDR3 is TGTGCCAGCAGCTTAACCTCCCAGGGCTACGAGCAGTACTTC. Protein: CASSLTSQGYEQYF.

The chain uses TRBV2 and TRBJ2-2; D is undetermined. The V gene's germline CDR1 is SNHLY and CDR2 FYNNEI. The V and J ends lost 5 bases and 5 bases respectively, with 15 bases between them. The CDR3 is made up of 15 amino acids. The CDR3 here is CASSQPALRTGELFF. For the CDR3, the DNA is TGTGCCAGCAGTCAACCCGCGTTGAGGACCGGGGAGCTGTTTTTT.

This chain connects TRBV5-6 to TRBJ1-1; no reliable D call. CDR1 SGHDT and CDR2 YYEEEE come from the germline V gene. V dropped 3 bases and J dropped 4 bases, with 10 bases sitting between them. This CDR3 is built from 13 residues. CDR3 sequence: CASSSLRLTEAFF. The CDR3 coding sequence is TGTGCCAGCAGCTCCCTCCGTCTCACTGAAGCTTTCTTT.

V gene TRBV9 combines with J gene TRBJ2-7, with 9 bases lining up with TRBD1. CDR1 SGDLS and CDR2 YYNGEE come from the germline V gene. V lost 0 bases and J lost 5; bases outside the gene matches: 9. The CDR3 length is 16 residues. The CDR3 reads CASSVVGDRVSHEQYF. The CDR3 DNA reads as TGTGCCAGCAGCGTAGTAGGGGACAGGGTTAGCCACGAGCAGTACTTC.